The text below deals with one T cell receptor beta chain. These data are taken from a study of shared clonotypes between healthy human individuals. The CDR3 length is 16 residues. Trimming removed 3 bases at V and 0 bases at J, with 13 bases between. Germline CDR1 is MGHRA and CDR2 is YSYEKL. Method: immunoSEQ multiplex PCR; TCRdb's copy keeps in-frame clones and lacks some. The data hold about 1 million clones, with about 77% observed a single time. The specimen sequenced was memory CD4+ T cells sorted from blood. Sample subset: CD45RA-negative fraction. The chain combines TRBV4-1 with TRBJ2-3; D possibly corresponds to TRBD2 (5 bases). The receptor was isolated from a man aged 18-30 years in good health. CDR3: CASSQVLERSTDTQYF. The DNA of the CDR3 is TGCGCCAGCAGCCAGGTACTAGAACGTAGCACAGATACGCAGTATTTT.